Listed below are T cell receptor beta chains from one sample, sequenced in a study of HIV-infected children after antiretroviral therapy interruption. TCRdb recomputed calls from the 3' RACE reads with MiXCR, one row per CDR3 protein. The table lists some 38,000 distinct CDR3 sequences, just over 6.5% of them singletons, with approximately 0.9% in the top ten. The sequenced sample was CD45RA+ CD4+ T cells from PBMCs, pooled from several time points, obtained from a donor given antiretroviral therapy, either interrupted or continuous. Receptors were obtained from a pool of human donors with HIV. CDR3s include the opening cysteine and the closing phenylalanine or tryptophan. D genes are given only for firm matches. Expanded clones are given a class, and other clones once, few, many or no size at all.

clone_size	v_call	j_call	d_call	cdr3_nt	cdr3_aa
few	TRBV18	TRBJ2-5	-	TGTGCCAGCTCATCAAGGAGGGACCAAGAGACCCAGTACTTC	CASSSRRDQETQYF
many	TRBV27	TRBJ2-2	-	TGTGCCAGCAGTTGGGGGAGCGGGGAGCTGTTTTTT	CASSWGSGELFF
few	TRBV24-1	TRBJ2-1	-	TGTGCCACCAGTGATTTTCGTGAGCAGTTCTTC	CATSDFREQFF
-	TRBV29-1	TRBJ2-7	-	TGCAGCGTTGTCCAGGGCTACGAGCAGTACTTC	CSVVQGYEQYF
many	TRBV10-3	TRBJ1-2	TRBD1	TGTGCCATCAGTGAGAAATCGACAGGGGGGCACTATGGCTACACCTTC	CAISEKSTGGHYGYTF
many	TRBV4-1	TRBJ1-1	-	TGCGCCAGCAGCCTAGAGCTGAACACTGAAGCTTTCTTT	CASSLELNTEAFF
-	TRBV29-1	TRBJ2-5	-	TGCAGCGTCAACGGACCCCAAGGGGGTGAGACCCAGTACTTC	CSVNGPQGGETQYF
many	TRBV29-1	TRBJ2-7	TRBD2	TGCAGCGACGGGACTAGCGGAGCCCCCTACGAGCAGTACTTC	CSDGTSGAPYEQYF
many	TRBV12-3/TRBV12-4	TRBJ2-5	-	TGTGCCAGCAGTTTTTCCGGGGTCCAGAAGACCCAGTACTTC	CASSFSGVQKTQYF
many	TRBV3-1	TRBJ2-2	TRBD1	TGTGCCAGCAGCCGCGGACAGGGGGAGAACACCGGGGAGCTGTTTTTT	CASSRGQGENTGELFF
many	TRBV7-2	TRBJ1-1	-	TGTGCCAGCAGCTTATTAGCAGGGGCGAACACTGAAGCTTTCTTT	CASSLLAGANTEAFF